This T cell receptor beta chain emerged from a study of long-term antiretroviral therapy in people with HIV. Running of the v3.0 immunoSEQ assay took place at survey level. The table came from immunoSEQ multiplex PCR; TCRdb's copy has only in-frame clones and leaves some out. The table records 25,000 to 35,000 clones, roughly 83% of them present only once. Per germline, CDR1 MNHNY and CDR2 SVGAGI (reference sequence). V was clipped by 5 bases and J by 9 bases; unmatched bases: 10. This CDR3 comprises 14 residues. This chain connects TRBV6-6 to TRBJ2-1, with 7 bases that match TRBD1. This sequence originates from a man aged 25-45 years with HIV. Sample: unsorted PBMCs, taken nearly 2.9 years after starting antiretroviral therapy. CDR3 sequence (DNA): TGTGCCAGCAGTGCCTTAGACAGGGTGGGTGAGCAGTTCTTC. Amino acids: CASSALDRVGEQFF.